Here is one T cell receptor beta chain with its context. Its antigen is not yet known. The record has no base qualities; no much larger clone is one base away. The immunoSEQ Assay, a bias-controlled multiplex PCR, was used to amplify TCRbeta CDR3 regions from genomic DNA. Processing in the source paper ran as follows. Nucleated cell counts per sample were estimated from amplification of reference gene primers within the assay. To quantify the absolute abundance of each unique TCRbeta CDR3 rearrangement, sequence reads were collapsed and filtered. For each sample, productive Simpson clonality was calculated as the square root of Simpson's diversity index across productive rearrangements. Here the immuneACCESS table is served through TCRdb, limited to in-frame sequences with V and J called. Missing clones are a known gap in these copies; in checked studies unresolved V genes cover under half, and the rest lacks a known reason. That table is the source of V, J and clone size, and D and trimming were worked out from the DNA. For this sample there are tens of thousands of clones; 90% appear just once. The ten largest make up 5.5% to 8% of the sample.

The CDR3 holds 16 amino acids from the cysteine to the phenylalanine. The sequence is cut down to CDR3 DNA, 48 bases in frame from base 1. V is clipped by 2 bases and J by 7 bases, and the sequence between their germline boundaries is 15 bases long. Taken from the germline V gene, the CDR1 and CDR2 loops are MNHEY and SVGEGT. The record originates from a study of blood T cell repertoires in COVID-19 (dated by TCRdb to about 2020). Notes on the research overall: Samples from collaborators originated in the United States, Italy and Spain and spanned both the acute and convalescent phases of COVID-19. Subjects who had been exposed to COVID-19, were actively infected with it, or had recovered from it provided the deeply sampled blood TCRbeta repertoires that made up the dataset. Where available, HLA class I and class II types were taken from metadata supplied by the sample provider and were not determined by assay-based typing. The material from the prospective study consisted of cDNA or gDNA derived from T cells, B-cell-depleted T cells, or PBMCs. The repertoires were released in a freely available public database intended as a resource for research on the immune response to SARS-CoV-2. The sample metadata nearly always contained a de-identified subject ID, COVID-19 status, age in years and sex. The samples were drawn from two sources: the first 160 participants of the ongoing ImmuneRACE study, and 950 to 1,500 subjects contributed by 6 global collaborators. The study at large found these results: Clinical and demographic metadata were provided uncurated, with the amount varying by source and participant.

At one collaborating source in Seattle, patients were enrolled during active infection and were followed longitudinally through the course of disease. Each collaborating institution followed its own protocols to collect whole blood in K2EDTA tubes. Collaborator samples were shipped for TCRbeta analysis as frozen whole blood, isolated PBMCs, or DNA extracted from either sample type. Sequenced sample: peripheral blood. The chain is encoded by TRBV6-2 or TRBV6-3 joined to TRBJ1-6; a weak D assignment points to TRBD1 (6 bases agree). This clonotype originated in a young man with COVID-19, enrolled during active disease. The sequence in DNA is TGTGCCAGCAGTTACCCGCTCGAGGGGGACAATTCACCCCTCCACTTT. Its amino acids are CASSYPLEGDNSPLHF.